This TCR beta chain was captured in a study of patients and donors after allogeneic stem cell transplantation (dated by TCRdb to 2020 to 2021). The library was produced with RT-PCR. This sample was sequenced with a NextSeq 550. TCRdb passed the public sequencing reads through fastp at Q25 and MiXCR, retaining productive beta sequences. Merged by CDR3 protein, the rows form single entries marked with the most common genes and DNA. The sample table contains 800,000 to 1,000,000 distinct CDR3 sequences; only one count was recorded for roughly 17% of them. The ten largest account for around 6% of the sample. The CDR3 contains 17 residues, cysteine and phenylalanine counted. CDR3 DNA only is kept here, 51 bases in frame from base 1. Germline trimming amounts to 2 bases on V and 5 bases on J, with 14 as the count of junction bases outside the gene matches. As encoded in the germline V gene, CDR1 is SQVTM while CDR2 is ANQGSEA.

Note on this clonotype: The antigen it binds to is not known. No much larger clone is present one base from it, and per-base qualities are unavailable.

This clonotype originated in a human donor who was either an allogeneic HSCT recipient or a stem cell or donor lymphocyte infusion donor (not recorded which). It is not recorded whose cells these are; they may come from a transplant donor. Source material: blood, either unsorted or a sorted T cell fraction (not recorded which). Recombination connected TRBV29-1 to TRBJ2-7, with 11 junctional bases fitting TRBD2. The CDR3 region reads CSVEIQLAGALFDEQYF. The sequence in DNA is TGCAGCGTTGAAATCCAACTAGCGGGAGCACTGTTCGACGAGCAGTACTTC.